What follows are 13 T cell receptor beta chains derived from one specimen sequenced in a study of T cell responses to AZD1222 COVID-19 vaccine. TCRdb's table, derived via immunoSEQ multiplex PCR, lists solely in-frame clones and lacks some. There are about 110,000 clones in the sample; 90% to 95% occur only once, and 7.5% lies in the top ten. Sequenced here: peripheral blood, sampled on day 0 of AZD1222 vaccination. Source of these receptors: an adult in good health.

The J gene is TRBJ1-6, the V gene TRBV7-6; D is perhaps TRBD1 (5 bases). There are 18 residues in the CDR3. Trimming pared 3 bases from V and 9 bases from J, leaving 24 bases between. Germline values: CDR1 SGHVS, CDR2 FNYEAQ. DNA of the CDR3: TGTGCCAGCAGCTTTCGCACAGGACCCTCTACCGTAGGTTCACCCCTCCACTTT. Protein product: CASSFRTGPSTVGSPLHF.

V is TRBV2 and J is TRBJ1-1; D may be TRBD1 (5 bases). This CDR3 has 14 residues. V was cut by 4 bases and J by 3 bases, with 12 bases left in between. Germline loops: CDR1 SNHLY, CDR2 FYNNEI. The CDR3 nucleotides read TGTGCCAGCAGTGTCTTGGGGCCCTACACTGAAGCTTTCTTT. Its translation: CASSVLGPYTEAFF.

The V call is TRBV3-1 (or the pseudogene TRBV3-2), the J call TRBJ2-2; the match to TRBD2 covers 7 bases. Unmatched junction bases numbered 7, after V lost 3 bases and J lost 0 bases. Germline CDR1 LGHDT, CDR2 YNNKEL (reference sequence). CDR3 length equals 17 residues. The CDR3 nucleotides read TGTGCCAGCAGCCAGCTTGGGGCGGGGGCGAACACCGGGGAGCTGTTTTTT. It yields the protein CASSQLGAGANTGELFF.

The chain couples TRBV4-1 to TRBJ2-7; D call uncertain. The CDR3 sequence is 13 residues long. Germline V CDR1 and CDR2: MGHRA, YSYEKL. Trimming took off 3 bases at V and 1 base at J, with 7 bases between the two ends. CDR3 in amino acids: CASSQFPSYEQYF. The CDR3 bases are TGCGCCAGCAGCCAGTTCCCGTCCTACGAGCAGTACTTC.

The gene calls are TRBV30 and TRBJ2-7; the match to TRBD1 covers 9 bases. V was pared by 1 base and J by 2 bases, with 0 bases of the junction left unmatched. The CDR3 consists of 13 residues. CDR1 is GTSNPN and CDR2 is SVGIG in the germline V gene (reference sequence). The CDR3 DNA follows: TGTGCCTGGAGTGGGACAGGGGCCTACGAGCAGTACTTC. Translating gives CAWSGTGAYEQYF.

J is TRBJ1-1 and V is TRBV24-1; unclear D gene. CDR3 length equals 13 residues. V lost 3 bases, J lost 0 bases, and 4 bases lay in between. Per germline, CDR1 KGHDR and CDR2 SFDVKD. The chain's CDR3 is CATSDGVNTEAFF. The DNA for the CDR3 is TGTGCCACCAGTGATGGGGTGAACACTGAAGCTTTCTTT.

This chain uses TRBV6-5 with TRBJ1-6, with 7 bases aligning to TRBD1. This CDR3 is 15 amino acids long. The ends lost 7 bases at V and 7 bases at J; junction bases unmatched: 10. The V gene's germline CDR1 is MNHEY and CDR2 SVGAGI. In nucleotides, the CDR3 is TGTGCCAGCACCATAGGGCAGGGGGTGAATTCACCCCTCCACTTT. This gives the protein CASTIGQGVNSPLHF.

This rearrangement joins TRBV6-1 to TRBJ1-5; D is unclear. CDR1 and CDR2 from the germline V gene are MNHNS and SASEGT. Trimming took off 1 base at V and 0 bases at J, with 10 bases between the two ends. The CDR3 covers 16 residues. The CDR3 protein is CASSEVPRFSNQPQHF. The CDR3 region has the DNA TGTGCCAGCAGTGAAGTCCCCAGGTTTAGCAATCAGCCCCAGCATTTT.

The chain links TRBV7-2 to TRBJ2-1; D remains ambiguous. Trimming stripped 5 bases from V and 6 bases from J, with 14 bases between. The CDR3 is made up of 14 amino acids. The germline gives CDR1 SGHTA, CDR2 FQGNSA. CDR3 amino acids: CASSPTSISNEQFF. The CDR3 DNA follows: TGTGCCAGCAGCCCCACGTCGATTTCCAATGAGCAGTTCTTC.

The genes are TRBV9 and TRBJ2-7; the D gene is possibly TRBD2 (6 bases). The CDR3 extends over 14 amino acids. Trimming pared 3 bases from V and 3 bases from J, leaving 13 bases between. In germline, CDR1 is SGDLS, CDR2 YYNGEE. In DNA, the CDR3 is TGTGCCAGCAGCGCCGGGGACTCCAACTACGAGCAGTACTTC. This codes for CASSAGDSNYEQYF.

The chain couples TRBV18 to TRBJ2-7, with TRBD2 as a possible D gene (5 bases). The CDR3 has 15 amino acids. Trimming pared 6 bases from V and 1 base from J, leaving 16 bases between. The germline gives CDR1 KGHSH, CDR2 LQKENI. As DNA, the CDR3 is TGTGCCAGCTCCCCTCCGCCCGAGGGATCCTACGAGCAGTACTTC. Amino acid sequence: CASSPPPEGSYEQYF. The whole variable domain, filled in from reference TRBV18 and TRBJ2-7, reads NAGVMQNPRHLVRRRGQEARLRCSPMKGHSHVYWYRQLPEEGLKFMVYLQKENIIDESGMPKERFSAEFPKEGPSILRIQQVVRGDSAAYFCASSPPPEGSYEQYFGPGTRLTVT.

This chain uses TRBV3-1 (or the pseudogene TRBV3-2) with TRBJ1-2; D not certain. Trimming stripped 3 bases from V and 8 bases from J, with 10 bases between. The CDR3 runs to 12 residues. The germline V gene encodes CDR1 LGHDT and CDR2 YNNKEL (reference sequence). CDR3 protein: CASSHGLKGYTF. Here the CDR3 DNA reads TGTGCCAGCAGCCACGGTTTGAAGGGCTACACCTTC.

The chain is built from TRBV7-8 and TRBJ1-2; 11 bases map to TRBD1. The V gene's germline CDR1 is SGHVS and CDR2 FQNEAQ. Unmatched junction bases numbered 12, after V lost 1 base and J lost 8 bases. There are 17 residues in the CDR3. The DNA for the CDR3 is TGTGCCAGCAGCTTAGGGACAGGGGGCGGCGGGCGGGGCGGCTACACCTTC. It encodes CASSLGTGGGGRGGYTF.